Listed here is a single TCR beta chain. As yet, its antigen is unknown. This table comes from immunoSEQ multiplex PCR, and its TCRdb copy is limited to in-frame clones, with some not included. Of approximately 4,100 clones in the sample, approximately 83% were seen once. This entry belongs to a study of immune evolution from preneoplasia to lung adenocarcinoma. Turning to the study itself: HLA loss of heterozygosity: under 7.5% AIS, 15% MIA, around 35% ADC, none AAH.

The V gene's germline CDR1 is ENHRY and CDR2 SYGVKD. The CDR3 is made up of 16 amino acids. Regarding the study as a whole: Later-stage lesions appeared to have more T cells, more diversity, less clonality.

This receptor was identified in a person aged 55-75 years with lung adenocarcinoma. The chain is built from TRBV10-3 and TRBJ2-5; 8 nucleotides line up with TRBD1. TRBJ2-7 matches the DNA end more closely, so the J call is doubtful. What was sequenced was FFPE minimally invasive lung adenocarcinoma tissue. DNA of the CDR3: TGTGCCATCAGTGACCGACAGGGGTCTCTAGCTCGCGAGCAGTACTTC. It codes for CAISDRQGSLAREQYF.